This T cell receptor (beta chain) was captured in a study of blood T cells in healthy people across ages. Study-wide results and caveats: Aged donors had fewer naive CD4+ cells and lower diversity than long-lived donors. Naive T cell percentage and TCR beta diversity correlated strongly. Leaving the PBMCs unsorted stopped any conclusive comparison of naive versus antigen-experienced cells.

Sample-barcoded 5' priming and a J-beta primer mix drove a second PCR of 7 to 11 cycles. TCRdb redid the calling of the 5' RACE reads with MiXCR, one entry per CDR3 protein. This table has roughly 800,000 distinct CDR3 sequences, roughly 25% appearing once. The V and J ends lost 1 base and 8 bases respectively, with 14 bases between them. CDR1 and CDR2 from the germline V gene are SGHTA and FQGNSA. The CDR3 is 14 residues long. A few counts support this clonotype. The antigen is unknown. Donors were healthy Caucasian individuals from Russia aged roughly 6 to 95. The same data also went into a second study, on T cells of mothers and their children.

The sample was blood. The TCR comes from a boy aged 5-17 years in good health. This rearrangement joins TRBV7-2 to TRBJ1-2; D gene ambiguous. The CDR3 here is CASSLGGPPGGYTF. For the CDR3, the DNA is TGTGCCAGCAGCTTAGGCGGCCCCCCAGGCGGCTACACCTTC. The variable domain in full, with the rest retrieved from reference TRBV7-2 and TRBJ1-2, is GAGVSQSPSNKVTEKGKDVELRCDPISGHTALYWYRQSLGQGLEFLIYFQGNSAPDKSGLPSDRFSAERTGGSVSTLTIQRTQQEDSAVYLCASSLGGPPGGYTFGSGTRLTVV.